The 30 T cell receptor beta chains reported below all come from one sample, sequenced in a study of OX40 agonist ivuxolimab in advanced cancers. Assay used: immunoSEQ multiplex PCR; TCRdb lists only in-frame clones, some missing. The data show under 100,000 clones, about four fifths seen once. Specimen: CD4+ or CD8+ T cells sorted from blood, collected in a trial of the OX40 agonist ivuxolimab. Receptor source: an adult with an advanced solid tumor such as melanoma, head and neck, liver or kidney cancer.

The genes are TRBV27 and TRBJ2-7; 8 bases align to TRBD1. Germline V gives CDR1 MNHEY, CDR2 SMNVEV (reference sequence). The CDR3 covers 15 residues. Trimming cost V 0 bases and J 6 bases; bases outside gene matches: 7. As DNA, the CDR3 is TGTGCCAGCAGTTTATCGTGGCAGGGGGCTTCCGAGCAGTACTTC. Protein: CASSLSWQGASEQYF.

This chain links TRBV7-2 with TRBJ2-1; 7 bases align to TRBD2. The V gene end was trimmed by 6 bases and the J gene end by 3 bases; junction bases not matched to a gene: 8. This CDR3 is 15 amino acids long. Germline loops: CDR1 SGHTA, CDR2 FQGNSA. This CDR3 is CASRPPGTNYNEQFF. The CDR3 DNA follows: TGTGCCAGCAGACCGCCCGGGACTAACTACAATGAGCAGTTCTTC.

The gene calls are TRBV7-2 and TRBJ2-2, with 7 bases lining up with TRBD1. Germline V gene data show CDR1 as SGHTA and CDR2 as FQGNSA. This CDR3 region has 18 residues. The trim removed 1 base at V and 2 bases at J, leaving 10 bases unmatched. The CDR3 sequence is CASSLEGAGQANTGELFF. The CDR3, as DNA: TGTGCCAGCAGCTTAGAGGGGGCCGGACAGGCAAACACCGGGGAGCTGTTTTTT.

This clone appeared a single time. The chain combines TRBV10-3 with TRBJ2-7; D possibly matches TRBD1 or TRBD2 (5 bases each). The CDR3 totals 13 residues. Germline-derived CDR1 and CDR2 are ENHRY and SYGVKD. V dropped 6 bases and J dropped 0 bases, with 9 bases sitting between them. CDR3 in amino acids: CAIRRDGSYEQYF. The DNA of the CDR3 is TGTGCCATCAGAAGGGACGGCTCCTACGAGCAGTACTTC.

This chain connects TRBV2 to TRBJ2-1; 9 positions agree with TRBD1. Germline CDR1 and CDR2: SNHLY and FYNNEI. The CDR3 has 15 residues. V trimming: 8 bases; J trimming: 8 bases; junction bases outside the gene matches: 13. This CDR3 reads CASCNRWGTGHEQFF. In nucleotides, the CDR3 is TGTGCCAGCTGCAACCGGTGGGGGACAGGGCATGAGCAGTTCTTC.

The chain carries TRBV27 and TRBJ2-7; TRBD1 agrees at 7 bases. Germline values: CDR1 MNHEY, CDR2 SMNVEV (reference sequence). Germline trimming cut 4 bases from V and 0 bases from J; bases unmatched to any gene: 6. The CDR3 sequence is 15 residues long. CDR3 sequence: CASSSEQGPSYEQYF. CDR3 DNA: TGTGCCAGCAGTTCCGAACAGGGGCCCTCCTACGAGCAGTACTTC.

The genes are TRBV19 and TRBJ2-1, with D possibly being TRBD2 (5 bases). The CDR3 runs to 15 residues. The V end lost 4 bases, the J end lost 5 bases, and 15 bases lay between the germline ends. The V gene's germline CDR1 is LNHDA and CDR2 SQIVND (reference sequence). The CDR3 bases are TGTGCCAGTAGTACTGGCAGGACTGGTCACAATGAGCAGTTCTTC. This sequence encodes CASSTGRTGHNEQFF.

The V call is TRBV29-1, the J call TRBJ2-7; TRBD2 aligns across 10 bases. The junction had 7 bases not matched to a gene; V was cut back by 5 bases and J by 3 bases. Germline assignment: CDR1 SQVTM and CDR2 ANQGSEA. This CDR3 region has 14 residues. CDR3 DNA sequence: TGCAGCGTTCTAACACTAGCGGGACGCTACGAGCAGTACTTC. Amino acid sequence: CSVLTLAGRYEQYF.

This chain joins TRBV27 and TRBJ2-4; D gene unclear. Germline CDR1 and CDR2: MNHEY and SMNVEV (reference sequence). Trimming pared 2 bases from V and 2 bases from J, leaving 7 bases between. This CDR3 comprises 14 residues. The CDR3 here is CASSLGNSKNIQYF. As DNA, the CDR3 is TGTGCCAGCAGTTTAGGGAATTCCAAAAACATTCAGTACTTC.

V is TRBV6-5 and J is TRBJ1-6; 9 nucleotides agree with TRBD1. The CDR3 contains 14 residues. Germline CDR1 MNHEY, CDR2 SVGAGI. Trimming took 5 bases from V and 8 from J; bases not matched to a gene: 4. DNA for the CDR3: TGTGCCAGCAGTACAGGGGGCGAAGATTCACCCCTCCACTTT. The encoded protein is CASSTGGEDSPLHF.

The V call is TRBV6-1, the J call TRBJ1-2; D perhaps matches TRBD1 (6 bases). V was trimmed by 6 bases and J by 5 bases, leaving 10 bases between them. Germline V lookup: CDR1 MNHNS, CDR2 SASEGT. The CDR3 extends over 12 amino acids. CDR3 protein: CASSRTDYGYTF. CDR3 DNA: TGTGCCAGCAGCAGGACAGATTATGGCTACACCTTC.

This clone was counted a few times. The chain couples TRBV6-5 to TRBJ1-1, with 8 bases identical to TRBD1. CDR3 length: 15 residues. V shed 4 bases, J shed 4 bases, and the junction held 8 bases outside the gene matches. The germline V gene has CDR1 MNHEY and CDR2 SVGAGI. The CDR3 bases are TGTGCCAGCAGTTCCACGACAGGGGTCAGCACTGAAGCTTTCTTT. The encoded protein is CASSSTTGVSTEAFF.

The chain uses TRBV5-1 and TRBJ1-4; 8 bases are a match to TRBD1. CDR1 is SGHRS, CDR2 YFSETQ, per germline. This CDR3 spans 15 amino acids. Germline trimming cut 4 bases from V and 6 bases from J; bases unmatched to any gene: 8. The CDR3 bases are TGCGCCAGCAGCACCGGACAGGGTCGAGATGAAAAACTGTTTTTT. It encodes CASSTGQGRDEKLFF.

This chain connects TRBV19 to TRBJ1-5; D not resolved. The CDR3 has 13 residues. Germline V gene sequence: CDR1 LNHDA, CDR2 SQIVND (reference sequence). The V gene lost 9 bases and the J gene lost 5 bases, with 14 bases spanning the gap. The CDR3 reads CASAILDDQPQHF. The CDR3 coding sequence is TGTGCCAGCGCCATCTTGGACGATCAGCCCCAGCATTTT. The whole variable domain, filled in from reference TRBV19 and TRBJ1-5, reads DGGITQSPKYLFRKEGQNVTLSCEQNLNHDAMYWYRQDPGQGLRLIYYSQIVNDFQKGDIAEGYSVSREKKESFPLTVTSAQKNPTAFYLCASAILDDQPQHFGDGTRLSIL.

V and J are TRBV4-1 and TRBJ1-4; 9 positions match TRBD1. Germline V gives CDR1 MGHRA, CDR2 YSYEKL. J gave up 8 bases and V 0 bases, and 10 bases lay outside the gene matches. This CDR3 has 17 residues. This CDR3 reads CASSQEGGNRGHEKLFF. As DNA, the CDR3 is TGCGCCAGCAGCCAAGAGGGGGGGAACAGGGGGCACGAAAAACTGTTTTTT.

This clone was recorded at least ten times. The J gene is TRBJ1-5, the V gene TRBV27; D not certain. Germline V lookup: CDR1 MNHEY, CDR2 SMNVEV (reference sequence). This CDR3 is 15 amino acids long. The ends were cut back, 0 bases at V and 6 bases at J, with 12 bases in the middle. CDR3 in DNA: TGTGCCAGCAGTTTATCCCCCCCCGGCGGTCAGCCCCAGCATTTT. This encodes CASSLSPPGGQPQHF.

This sequence joins TRBV6-5 and TRBJ1-1; D is possibly TRBD1 (6 bases). The CDR3 loop spans 13 amino acids. Germline V CDR1 and CDR2: MNHEY, SVGAGI. With 5 bases removed from V and 4 bases from J, the gap between germline ends came to 11 bases. The CDR3 DNA is TGTGCCAGCAGTCGAAAACAGGGCACTGAAGCTTTCTTT. This translates into CASSRKQGTEAFF.

This clone occurred many times. The V call is TRBV10-3, the J call TRBJ2-7; perhaps TRBD2 as D (6 bases). Trimming left V 6 bases short and J 7 bases short, with 16 bases between. The CDR3 contains 13 residues. Germline V lookup: CDR1 ENHRY, CDR2 SYGVKD. This CDR3 is CAISASELGEQYF. The CDR3, as DNA: TGTGCCATCAGCGCTAGCGAGTTGGGGGAGCAGTACTTC.

This chain connects TRBV15 to TRBJ1-5; D is unresolved. Germline V CDR1 and CDR2: LNHNV, YYDKDF (reference sequence). The CDR3 has 16 amino acids. The V and J ends lost 5 bases and 6 bases respectively, with 20 bases between them. The CDR3 protein is CATSPPGQVNIQPQHF. CDR3 DNA: TGTGCCACCAGCCCCCCCGGGCAGGTTAATATTCAGCCCCAGCATTTT.

The chain uses TRBV7-2 and TRBJ1-5; the D gene is possibly TRBD1 (5 bases). The germline gives CDR1 SGHTA, CDR2 FQGNSA. This CDR3 is built from 15 residues. The V gene lost 4 bases and the J gene lost 2 bases, with 12 bases spanning the gap. The CDR3 sequence is CASSSYDSGNQPQHF. CDR3 nucleotides: TGTGCCAGCAGCTCCTACGACAGTGGCAATCAGCCCCAGCATTTT.

The chain employs TRBV29-1 and TRBJ1-1, with D perhaps matching TRBD1 (6 bases). The CDR3 loop spans 11 amino acids. CDR1 and CDR2 from the germline V gene are SQVTM and ANQGSEA. Trimming stripped 6 bases from V and 10 bases from J, with 15 bases between. Written as DNA, the CDR3 is TGCAGCGTCCACGGTGCCAGGGGAGCTTTCTTT. Protein: CSVHGARGAFF.

V gene TRBV9 combines with J gene TRBJ1-4; D is uncertain. Trimming shortened V by 4 bases and J by 2 bases, and 9 bases separated the two germline ends. The length of the CDR3 is 14 residues. From germline, CDR1 is SGDLS and CDR2 YYNGEE. CDR3 coding DNA: TGTGCCAGCAGCCCGATGGACACTAATGAAAAACTGTTTTTT. This gives the protein CASSPMDTNEKLFF.

The chain has TRBV7-9 and TRBJ1-6; D gene ambiguous. This CDR3 has 15 amino acids. Germline CDR1 is SEHNR and CDR2 is FQNEAQ (reference sequence). V was cut by 5 bases and J by 7 bases, with 15 bases left in between. The CDR3 sequence is CASSRGGVQNSPLHF. In nucleotides, the CDR3 is TGTGCCAGCAGCCGCGGAGGAGTACAGAATTCACCCCTCCACTTT.

The V and J genes are TRBV7-6 and TRBJ2-7; 10 positions agree with TRBD1. The CDR3 length is 13 residues. Per the germline V gene, CDR1 is SGHVS and CDR2 is FNYEAQ. The V segment lost 10 bases and the J segment 4 bases; nucleotides outside the gene matches: 7. The CDR3 DNA reads as TGTGCCACCGCCCGGGACAGGGGATACGAGCAGTACTTC. Translating it yields CATARDRGYEQYF.

The chain joins TRBV6-1 to TRBJ1-5; no clear D. Germline values: CDR1 MNHNS, CDR2 SASEGT. The CDR3 runs 14 residues. The V end was cut by 7 bases, the J end by 5 bases, with 15 bases between. The CDR3 region has the DNA TGTGCCAGCACCCCGAGCGGAGGCGATCAGCCCCAGCATTTT. Translating gives CASTPSGGDQPQHF.

This clone was observed a few times. The chain uses TRBV6-1 and TRBJ1-5; the match to TRBD1 covers 7 bases. The V and J ends lost 3 bases and 10 bases, in that order; junction bases with no gene match: 12. Germline V gene sequence: CDR1 MNHNS, CDR2 SASEGT. The CDR3 sequence is 15 residues long. The DNA for the CDR3 is TGTGCCAGCAGTGATGAGGACAGGTCCTTTGGCCCCCAGCATTTT. It is translated as CASSDEDRSFGPQHF.

J is TRBJ2-1 and V is TRBV7-2; 10 bases match TRBD2. The CDR3 covers 15 residues. V lost 5 bases and J lost 3; bases outside the gene matches: 4. In germline, CDR1 is SGHTA, CDR2 FQGNSA. The CDR3 nucleotides read TGTGCCAGCAGCCCGAGCGGGAGGGACTACAATGAGCAGTTCTTC. Its protein is CASSPSGRDYNEQFF.

This clone showed up just a few times. V is TRBV7-8 and J is TRBJ2-3; D not resolved. This CDR3 region has 15 residues. Trimming shortened V by 1 base and J by 3 bases, and 11 bases separated the two germline ends. Germline CDR1 reads SGHVS; CDR2 reads FQNEAQ. The CDR3 sequence is CASSLGALWTDTQYF. CDR3 sequence (DNA): TGTGCCAGCAGCTTAGGGGCGTTATGGACAGATACGCAGTATTTT. Variable domain in full (rest from reference TRBV7-8 and TRBJ2-3): GAGVSQSPRYKVAKRGQDVALRCDPISGHVSLFWYQQALGQGPEFLTYFQNEAQLDKSGLPSDRFFAERPEGSVSTLKIQRTQQEDSAVYLCASSLGALWTDTQYFGPGTRLTVL.

CDR3 coding DNA: TGTGCCAGCAGTTGGACAGGGTATAACACTGAAGCTTTCTTT. It is translated as CASSWTGYNTEAFF. V usage is TRBV6-6 and J usage is TRBJ1-1, with TRBD1 identical over 8 bases. The CDR3 totals 14 residues. Per the germline V gene, CDR1 is MNHNY and CDR2 is SVGAGI (reference sequence). V gave up 4 bases and J gave up 2 bases; unmatched junction bases: 3.

This clone was counted only a few times. The genes are TRBV27 and TRBJ2-5, with 7 bases aligning to TRBD1. Germline trimming cut 4 bases from V and 1 base from J; bases unmatched to any gene: 6. CDR3 length: 15 residues. Germline loops: CDR1 MNHEY, CDR2 SMNVEV (reference sequence). CDR3 nucleotide sequence: TGTGCCAGCAGTTACAGCAGGACAGGCCAAGAGACCCAGTACTTC. Its protein product is CASSYSRTGQETQYF.